The rows below give T cell receptor beta chains drawn from one sample of a study of blood T cells in healthy people across ages. TCRdb ran MiXCR on the 5' RACE reads and lists one entry per CDR3 protein. This sample has some 1.5 million distinct CDR3 sequences, with roughly 30% found just once. What was sequenced was blood. The receptors derive from a woman in her 30s in good health. CDR3s include the opening cysteine and the closing phenylalanine or tryptophan. A D gene is named only where the DNA matches it firmly. Size is omitted from some rows. Given values are once, few, many or a class for expanded clones.

j_call d_call cdr3_length v_call clone_size cdr3_nt cdr3_aa
TRBJ1-5 NA 15 TRBV20-1 NA TGCAGTGCTAGGGCACCCAGGACTAGCAATCAGCCCCAGCATTTT CSARAPRTSNQPQHF
TRBJ1-5 NA 14 TRBV18 few TGTGCCAGCTCACCGACAGCTAGCAATCAGCCCCAGCATTTT CASSPTASNQPQHF
TRBJ2-5 TRBD1 15 TRBV5-1 NA TGCGCCAGCAGCTTGGCGGACAGGCCGGGGGAGACCCAGTACTTC CASSLADRPGETQYF
TRBJ2-1 NA 12 TRBV15 few TGTGCCACCAGCAGAGATTGGGATGAGCAGTTCTTC CATSRDWDEQFF
TRBJ2-3 NA 16 TRBV4-3 few TGCGCCAGCAGCCAAGCTTCTGTGGGTGGGGCGGATACGCAGTATTTT CASSQASVGGADTQYF
TRBJ2-1 TRBD2 15 TRBV10-2 NA TGTGCCAGCAGTCGTAGCGGGAGGCTCGGGGGGGAGCAGTTCTTC CASSRSGRLGGEQFF
TRBJ2-1 TRBD2 15 TRBV6-2/TRBV6-3 few TGTGCCGGGAGGAGAGCGGGAGCATCCTACAATGAGCAGTTCTTC CAGRRAGASYNEQFF
TRBJ1-2 NA 15 TRBV4-3 few TGCGCCAGCAGCCAATCGTTCAGGGAATCCTATGGCTACACCTTC CASSQSFRESYGYTF
TRBJ2-5 NA 13 TRBV12-3/TRBV12-4 NA TGTGCCAGCGGTTTTGGGGGGCTCGGGACCCAGTACTTC CASGFGGLGTQYF
TRBJ2-5 TRBD1 16 TRBV24-1 NA TGTGCCACCAGTGATCCGGGACAGGGTAATAGGGAGGCCCAGTACTTC CATSDPGQGNREAQYF
TRBJ1-2 NA 16 TRBV5-1 few TGCGCCAGCAGCTTGGCAGGAAATGTCGGGGTGCTTGGCTACACCTTC CASSLAGNVGVLGYTF
TRBJ1-2 TRBD1 13 TRBV29-1 many TGCAGCGGCGACAGGGGGTACCCCTATGGCTACACCTTC CSGDRGYPYGYTF
TRBJ2-1 NA 12 TRBV10-3 NA TGTGCCATCAGTGAGTTGTCGGAGGAGCAGTTCTTC CAISELSEEQFF
TRBJ1-2 TRBD1 14 TRBV30 few TGTGCCTGGAGTGCGTCGGGACAGGGATATGGCTACACCTTC CAWSASGQGYGYTF
TRBJ2-4 NA 16 TRBV28 NA TGTGCCAGCAGCCTATTCACACCTCTAGCCAAAAACATTCAGTACTTC CASSLFTPLAKNIQYF
TRBJ1-6 NA 17 TRBV2 few TGTGCCAGCAGCGTTTCCCCGGAAACAGGGTTTAATTCACCCCTCCACTTT CASSVSPETGFNSPLHF
TRBJ1-6 NA 13 TRBV12-3/TRBV12-4 many TGTGCCAGCAGTGTGACAGCTAATTCACCCCTCCACTTT CASSVTANSPLHF
TRBJ2-1 TRBD2 16 TRBV5-1 many TGCGCCAGCAGCTTGGTTCCAGCGGGAATGGAGAATGAGCAGTTCTTC CASSLVPAGMENEQFF
TRBJ2-3 TRBD2 15 TRBV6-2/TRBV6-3 NA TGTGCCAGCACCAATAGCGGGGGGAGCACAGATACGCAGTATTTT CASTNSGGSTDTQYF
TRBJ2-6 TRBD1 17 TRBV28 many TGTGCCAGCAGCACCGGGACAGGGGGCTTTGGGGCCAACGTCCTGACTTTC CASSTGTGGFGANVLTF